This T cell receptor (beta chain) was found in a study of cytomegalovirus exposure and HLA in healthy donors. Germline V CDR1 and CDR2: LNHNV, YYDKDF (reference sequence). The CDR3 is made up of 13 amino acids. Trimming cost V 3 bases and J 4 bases, with 9 bases left between them. PCR used 60 Vbeta primers and 13 Jbeta primers. Under the authors' procedure: The count from a later analysis was some 80 million unique TCR beta chains, 9.5 million to 13 million of them shared. Measured with immunoSEQ multiplex PCR; TCRdb has only the in-frame clones, and not every one. Clone size and the V and J calls come from that table; the DNA yielded D and trimming. The sample yields approximately 160,000 clones, approximately 80% seen once. Study results and caveats: Follow-up analysis later connected one missense variant in DCLRE1C with trimming of TCR beta V- and J-genes. A classifier reportedly called cytomegalovirus status with high sensitivity and specificity.

As concerns this clone: Its antigen is not known.

The sample consisted of PBMCs. This receptor was identified in a male donor in good health and CMV-seropositive. The rearrangement uses TRBV15 and TRBJ2-5, with D tentatively TRBD2 (6 bases). The CDR3 loop is CATSRGGGETQYF. The CDR3, as DNA: TGTGCCACCAGCAGGGGAGGCGGAGAGACCCAGTACTTC.